This is a list of T cell receptor beta chains from one sample in a study of cytomegalovirus exposure and HLA in healthy donors. TCRdb's copy holds only in-frame clones and misses some; the assay was immunoSEQ multiplex PCR. The sample has more than 150,000 clones, roughly 80% seen once. The sample taken for sequencing was PBMCs. These receptors originate from a boy aged 5 to 17 in good health and CMV-seronegative. CDR3s include the opening cysteine and the closing phenylalanine or tryptophan. D genes are given only for firm matches. Only part of the rows carry a size: once, few, many, or a class if the clone is expanded.

abundance	d_gene	v_gene	j_gene	CDR3aa	CDR3nt
-	-	TRBV5-1	TRBJ1-6	CASRYRGDNSPLHF	TGCGCCAGCAGGTATCGAGGTGATAATTCACCCCTCCACTTT
once	TRBD2	TRBV11-3	TRBJ2-3	CASSPHDLLAGTDTQYF	TGTGCCAGCAGCCCCCACGATCTCCTAGCGGGCACAGATACGCAGTATTTT
-	-	TRBV10-2	TRBJ2-2	CASSDAAVGDTGELFF	TGCGCCAGCAGTGACGCAGCGGTTGGGGACACCGGGGAGCTGTTTTTT
-	-	TRBV6-5	TRBJ1-6	CASRRNAEDSPLHF	TGTGCCAGCAGACGCAACGCGGAGGATTCACCCCTCCACTTT
once	TRBD1	TRBV7-9	TRBJ1-1	CASSLPGQGEGFF	TGTGCCAGCAGCCTCCCCGGACAGGGGGAAGGTTTCTTT
-	-	TRBV19	TRBJ1-5	CASSMAGAVQPQHF	TGTGCCAGTAGTATGGCAGGGGCGGTTCAGCCCCAGCATTTT
-	-	TRBV4-1	TRBJ2-7	CASSQDRSGFTYEQYF	TGCGCCAGCAGCCAAGATCGGTCAGGATTTACCTACGAGCAGTACTTC
-	-	TRBV6-5	TRBJ2-3	CASHRSRGTDTQYF	TGTGCCAGCCATCGTAGCAGGGGTACAGATACGCAGTATTTT
-	-	TRBV4-3	TRBJ2-5	CASSQDRRGGRETQYF	TGCGCCAGCAGCCAAGATCGACGAGGGGGTAGAGAGACCCAGTACTTC
-	-	TRBV2	TRBJ2-7	CATGEHYEQYF	TGTGCCACCGGAGAGCACTACGAGCAGTACTTC
-	-	TRBV6-1	TRBJ2-7	CASSDRPAGTREQYF	TGTGCCAGCAGTGATCGCCCCGCGGGGACGCGGGAGCAGTACTTC
few	TRBD1	TRBV10-2	TRBJ1-5	CASSETPGQINQPQHF	TGCGCCAGCAGTGAGACTCCGGGACAGATCAATCAGCCCCAGCATTTT
-	TRBD1	TRBV7-2	TRBJ2-2	CASSPRQGSTGELFF	TGTGCCAGCAGCCCCCGACAGGGGTCCACCGGGGAGCTGTTTTTT
-	-	TRBV9	TRBJ1-1	CASSPQGKGEAFF	TGTGCCAGCAGCCCACAGGGCAAAGGGGAAGCTTTCTTT
once	-	TRBV30	TRBJ2-7	CACQTGERRGRDEQYF	TGTGCCTGTCAAACTGGGGAACGCAGGGGTAGGGACGAGCAGTACTTC
once	-	TRBV10-3	TRBJ2-7	CAISESIAGPYEQYF	TGTGCCATCAGTGAGTCGATAGCCGGCCCCTACGAGCAGTACTTC
-	-	TRBV7-8	TRBJ2-5	CASSLARNSERETQYF	TGTGCCAGCAGCTTAGCGCGGAACTCGGAGAGAGAGACCCAGTACTTC
-	-	TRBV9	TRBJ1-1	CASSPAGGTGGTEAFF	TGTGCCAGCAGCCCAGCCGGGGGGACGGGGGGCACTGAAGCTTTCTTT
once	TRBD2	TRBV7-8	TRBJ2-5	CASSSFGGAPSPETQYF	TGTGCCAGCAGCTCCTTCGGGGGGGCGCCTTCCCCAGAGACCCAGTACTTC
-	TRBD2	TRBV5-1	TRBJ2-5	CASRSELTGGQETQYF	TGCGCCAGCAGGTCGGAATTAACGGGAGGACAAGAGACCCAGTACTTC
-	TRBD2	TRBV7-9	TRBJ2-5	CASSLVSGGAETQYF	TGTGCCAGCAGCTTAGTTAGCGGGGGGGCTGAGACCCAGTACTTC
-	-	TRBV11-2	TRBJ1-1	CASSLSSGRNTEAFF	TGTGCCAGCAGCTTAAGTTCCGGGAGGAACACTGAAGCTTTCTTT
few	-	TRBV4-1	TRBJ1-1	CASSLNTEAFF	TGCGCCAGCAGCTTAAACACTGAAGCTTTCTTT
-	-	TRBV6-1	TRBJ1-2	CGSGEGDNPYGYTF	TGTGGCAGCGGTGAAGGGGACAACCCCTATGGCTACACCTTC
-	TRBD2	TRBV5-5	TRBJ2-1	CASSSLAVYNEQFF	TGTGCCAGCAGCTCGCTAGCGGTTTACAATGAGCAGTTCTTC
-	TRBD1	TRBV10-3	TRBJ2-6	CATRTGENSGANVLTF	TGTGCCACGCGGACAGGGGAAAACTCTGGGGCCAACGTCCTGACTTTC
-	TRBD1	TRBV9	TRBJ1-6	CASSAGTGNNSPLHF	TGTGCCAGCAGCGCCGGGACAGGGAATAATTCACCCCTCCACTTT
-	-	TRBV18	TRBJ1-1	CASSPPKNGVPNTEAFF	TGTGCCAGCTCACCACCGAAAAACGGAGTGCCGAACACTGAAGCTTTCTTT
-	-	TRBV18	TRBJ1-6	CASSPIREGNSPLHF	TGTGCCAGCTCACCGATCAGGGAGGGTAATTCACCCCTCCACTTT
once	-	TRBV5-6	TRBJ1-6	CASSDAGQYDNSPLHF	TGTGCCAGCAGCGACGCAGGACAGTATGATAATTCACCCCTCCACTTT
-	-	TRBV7-9	TRBJ2-1	CASSLRSLAGGEQFF	TGTGCCAGCAGCTTAAGGTCACTAGCTGGGGGTGAGCAGTTCTTC
-	-	TRBV10-3	TRBJ1-2	CAISEGTSYGYTF	TGTGCCATCAGTGAAGGGACATCTTATGGCTACACCTTC
-	-	TRBV21-1	TRBJ2-2	CASSNQPGGFGGELFF	TGTGCCAGCAGCAATCAACCGGGGGGTTTCGGCGGGGAGCTGTTTTTT
once	-	TRBV29-1	TRBJ1-2	CSDSGVQHYGYTF	TGCAGCGACTCAGGGGTCCAGCACTATGGCTACACCTTC
-	-	TRBV7-3	TRBJ1-1	CASSPSGEGTEAFF	TGTGCCAGCAGCCCTTCAGGGGAAGGGACTGAAGCTTTCTTT
-	-	TRBV30	TRBJ1-6	CAWSAQGFSPLHF	TGTGCCTGGAGTGCCCAGGGTTTTTCACCCCTCCACTTT
-	TRBD1	TRBV9	TRBJ1-2	CASSVLVSGGLAGGYTF	TGTGCCAGCAGCGTACTCGTCTCAGGGGGGCTAGCAGGAGGCTACACCTTC
-	TRBD2	TRBV30	TRBJ2-1	CAWIGREGYNEQFF	TGTGCCTGGATCGGGCGGGAGGGTTACAATGAGCAGTTCTTC